This T cell receptor (beta chain) was recorded in a study of human T cells and chemical hapten exposure. Time point denoted: pre-sensitization, week 0. This sample's treatment: therapeutic diphenylcyclopropenone sensitization with weekly scalp DPC. Extraction yielded total RNA from whole blood (unfractionated). General study results and limits: Compared with pre-sensitization or healthy control sets, expanded TCRs clustered more.

About this clonotype itself: The antigen remains unidentified.

TCRdb called the RACE reads again in MiXCR, with one record for every CDR3 protein. The repertoire holds fewer than 70,000 distinct CDR3 sequences, with 11% as singletons. This CDR3 spans 14 amino acids. Trimming stripped 2 bases from V and 1 base from J, with 8 bases between. The source was whole blood, collected in connection with sensitization to the hapten diphenylcyclopropenone (DPC). This receptor was identified in a woman between 45 and 60 years old with alopecia areata. Some clones in this sample may be carry-over from other donors' samples. The J gene is TRBJ1-1, the V gene TRBV12-3 or TRBV12-4, with a possible D match to TRBD1 (5 bases). CDR3 sequence (DNA): TGTGCCAGCAGTTTAATACAGGCGAACACTGAAGCTTTCTTT. Amino acid sequence: CASSLIQANTEAFF.